Each of the 19 T cell receptor beta chains below was sequenced from the same sample in a study of shared clonotypes between healthy human individuals. Profiled with immunoSEQ multiplex PCR; TCRdb holds only in-frame clones, not every one. The repertoire holds some 1 million clones, with roughly 80% as singletons. The sample consisted of memory CD4+ T cells sorted from blood. Sample subset: CD45RA-negative fraction. These receptors were collected from a man younger than 35 in good health.

The chain employs TRBV5-4 and TRBJ2-4; TRBD2 agrees at 7 bases. The V gene end was trimmed by 1 base and the J gene end by 0 bases; junction bases not matched to a gene: 7. CDR3 length: 17 residues. Germline-derived CDR1 and CDR2 are SGHNT and YYREEE (reference sequence). The CDR3 spells CASSLWEGTLAKNIQYF. The CDR3, as DNA: TGTGCCAGCAGCTTGTGGGAGGGGACCTTAGCCAAAAACATTCAGTACTTC.

The J gene is TRBJ2-7, the V gene TRBV29-1, with D possibly being TRBD2 (7 bases). In germline, CDR1 is SQVTM, CDR2 ANQGSEA. The CDR3 extends over 11 amino acids. V was clipped by 6 bases and J by 7 bases, with 13 bases between them. CDR3 sequence: CSVGEGGEQYF. The CDR3 coding sequence is TGCAGCGTCGGTGAGGGGGGGGAGCAGTACTTC.

The sample holds a few counts of this clone. The chain employs TRBV7-2 and TRBJ2-1; 14 bases are a match to TRBD2. Per germline, CDR1 SGHTA and CDR2 FQGNSA. The CDR3 contains 15 residues. The trim removed 2 bases at V and 9 bases at J, leaving 3 bases unmatched. The CDR3 nucleotides read TGTGCCAGCAGCTTAAGGGGACTAGCGGGAGCTGAGCAGTTCTTC. This encodes CASSLRGLAGAEQFF.

The chain uses TRBV7-9 and TRBJ1-6; D unclear. This CDR3 is 16 amino acids long. V dropped 5 bases and J dropped 10 bases, with 21 bases sitting between them. Germline V lookup: CDR1 SEHNR, CDR2 FQNEAQ (reference sequence). As DNA, the CDR3 is TGTGCCAGCAGCCCCCTAGCCGTACGCGAGGGATCACCCCTCCACTTT. Amino acid sequence: CASSPLAVREGSPLHF.

V usage is TRBV7-2 and J usage is TRBJ1-5; 7 nucleotides agree with TRBD1. The CDR3 runs 17 residues. Trimming at V came to 5 bases and at J to 6 bases, leaving 16 bases not matched to a gene. Germline V gene data show CDR1 as SGHTA and CDR2 as FQGNSA. The CDR3 here is CASSPRQGGLVRQPQHF. The CDR3 nucleotides are TGTGCCAGCAGCCCAAGACAGGGAGGTCTTGTCCGTCAGCCCCAGCATTTT.

V is TRBV4-3 and J is TRBJ2-7; TRBD1 matches 9 bases. The CDR3 has 15 residues. The V gene end was trimmed by 3 bases and the J gene end by 5 bases; junction bases not matched to a gene: 8. Looked up from germline, CDR1 is LGHNA and CDR2 is YSLEER. The CDR3 region has the DNA TGCGCCAGCAGCCACGCCGGGACAGGGTCCCACGAGCAGTACTTC. Translated: CASSHAGTGSHEQYF.

The V call is TRBV9, the J call TRBJ1-3, with a possible D match to TRBD1 (5 bases). The CDR3 length is 18 residues. V shed 3 bases and J shed 4 bases, with 23 bases lying between them. Germline CDR1 SGDLS, CDR2 YYNGEE. CDR3 bases: TGTGCCAGCAGCGCGCAGGGAGGAGGTCCGGTGGTCGGAAACACCATATATTTT. Encoded protein: CASSAQGGGPVVGNTIYF.

This clone was counted at least ten times. Other DNA sequences in the same sample also yield this CDR3. The rearrangement links TRBV7-9 to TRBJ2-5; 7 positions match TRBD1. This CDR3 comprises 14 residues. J gave up 5 bases and V 5 bases, and 8 bases lay outside the gene matches. The germline V gene encodes CDR1 SEHNR and CDR2 FQNEAQ (reference sequence). The CDR3 region has the DNA TGTGCCAGCAGCGAACAGGGGACGGGGGAGACCCAGTACTTC. This translates into CASSEQGTGETQYF.

The chain joins TRBV7-9 to TRBJ2-5; TRBD2 agrees at 10 bases. Germline V gene lookup returns CDR1 SEHNR and CDR2 FQNEAQ (reference sequence). The CDR3 is 14 residues long. Trimming at V came to 4 bases and at J to 3 bases, leaving 2 bases not matched to a gene. The CDR3 DNA sequence: TGTGCCAGCAGCTGGACTAGCGGAAAAGAGACCCAGTACTTC. The encoded protein is CASSWTSGKETQYF.

The genes are TRBV6-5 and TRBJ1-2, with a tentative D call TRBD1 (6 bases). Germline-derived CDR1 and CDR2 are MNHEY and SVGAGI. The CDR3 length is 13 residues. V shed 1 base and J shed 8 bases, with 11 bases lying between them. The CDR3 DNA is TGTGCCAGCAGTTACTTGCCCGGGGGCGGCTACACCTTC. The encoded protein is CASSYLPGGGYTF.

Concerning this clone itself: The same CDR3 also results from other DNA sequences found in this sample. This rearrangement joins TRBV7-2 to TRBJ1-1, with D unclear. V was pared by 5 bases and J by 4 bases, with 11 bases between. Germline CDR1 reads SGHTA; CDR2 reads FQGNSA. The CDR3 spans 13 residues. The CDR3 bases are TGTGCCAGCAGCCCGAGGGAAGGCACTGAAGCTTTCTTT. The encoded protein is CASSPREGTEAFF.

The table lists this clone with a few counts. The J gene is TRBJ1-5, the V gene TRBV2, with D hard to call. The CDR3 runs 13 residues. Germline CDR1 reads SNHLY; CDR2 reads FYNNEI. V was clipped by 6 bases and J by 0 bases, with 6 bases between them. The CDR3 DNA reads TGTGCCAGCAGGGAGCTTAGCAATCAGCCCCAGCATTTT. Its protein is CASRELSNQPQHF. Variable domain in full (rest from reference TRBV2 and TRBJ1-5): EPEVTQTPSHQVTQMGQEVILRCVPISNHLYFYWYRQILGQKVEFLVSFYNNEISEKSEIFDDQFSVERPDGSNFTLKIRSTKLEDSAMYFCASRELSNQPQHFGDGTRLSIL.

The chain uses TRBV7-8 and TRBJ2-2; 9 bases fit TRBD2. Germline lookup yields CDR1 SGHVS and CDR2 FQNEAQ. J lost 6 bases, V lost 6 bases, and 8 bases had no gene match. This CDR3 contains 15 residues. The DNA of the CDR3 is TGTGCCAGCAGTTCCGGGACTAGCCATTCCGGGGAGCTGTTTTTT. Its translation is CASSSGTSHSGELFF.

This clone has just a few counts. The chain recombines TRBV2 with TRBJ2-2; TRBD1 matches at 7 bases. This CDR3 contains 16 residues. Unmatched junction bases numbered 13, after V lost 10 bases and J lost 2 bases. Germline V gene data show CDR1 as SNHLY and CDR2 as FYNNEI. The CDR3 protein is CAKWFDREINTGELFF. Written as DNA, the CDR3 is TGTGCCAAGTGGTTTGACAGGGAAATAAACACCGGGGAGCTGTTTTTT.

The rearrangement uses TRBV15 and TRBJ1-4, with 8 bases identical to TRBD1. The germline gives CDR1 LNHNV, CDR2 YYDKDF (reference sequence). The CDR3 is 14 residues long. V was pared by 9 bases and J by 8 bases, with 11 bases of the junction left unmatched. CDR3 in DNA: TGTGCCACACACAGGGGGGAGGTGGGGGAAAAACTGTTTTTT. It codes for CATHRGEVGEKLFF.

V usage is TRBV28 and J usage is TRBJ1-1, with 8 bases aligning to TRBD1. Germline trimming cut 7 bases from V and 0 bases from J; bases unmatched to any gene: 4. The CDR3 spans 14 residues. The V gene's germline CDR1 is MDHEN and CDR2 SYDVKM. CDR3 DNA sequence: TGTGCCAGCATTACGGGACAGGTGAACACTGAAGCTTTCTTT. It translates to CASITGQVNTEAFF.

J is TRBJ1-4 and V is TRBV28; possible D gene TRBD1, 6 bases. Trimming took 6 bases from V and 7 from J, leaving 21 bases between them. The CDR3 sequence is 16 residues long. Germline loops: CDR1 MDHEN, CDR2 SYDVKM. For the CDR3, the DNA is TGTGCCAGCAGCGATACACAGGGATGGGGCCGTGAAAAACTGTTTTTT. Encoded protein: CASSDTQGWGREKLFF.

V usage is TRBV19 and J usage is TRBJ2-7; D remains unclear. V dropped 1 base and J dropped 4 bases, with 5 bases sitting between them. Germline V gene sequence: CDR1 LNHDA, CDR2 SQIVND (reference sequence). This CDR3 is built from 12 residues. The CDR3 bases are TGTGCCAGTAGTATAGCCGGATACGAGCAGTACTTC. Its translation: CASSIAGYEQYF.

Of note for this clone: The sample holds other DNA sequences that translate to the same CDR3. The chain uses TRBV9 and TRBJ1-4; D is undetermined. There are 15 residues in the CDR3. Trimming stripped 0 bases from V and 7 bases from J, with 13 bases between. Germline CDR1 SGDLS, CDR2 YYNGEE. CDR3 residues: CASSVDLGSGEKLFF. CDR3 sequence (DNA): TGTGCCAGCAGCGTAGATCTGGGTTCCGGTGAAAAACTGTTTTTT.